These 19 T cell receptor beta chains originate from one sample sequenced in a study of T cells after yellow fever vaccination. TCRdb re-derived calls from the 5' RACE reads in MiXCR, one entry per CDR3 protein. This table has some 390,000 distinct CDR3 sequences, roughly 6.1% appearing once. This specimen was PBMCs, taken 5 days after the yellow fever booster vaccination. These receptors were obtained from a man aged 25-45 years who received the YFV17D yellow fever vaccine.

This clonotype was recorded a few times. The chain is built from TRBV15 and TRBJ1-1; a possible D gene is TRBD1 (6 bases). The V gene lost 3 bases and the J gene lost 4 bases, with 15 bases spanning the gap. The CDR3 is made up of 15 amino acids. CDR1 and CDR2 from the germline V gene are LNHNV and YYDKDF (reference sequence). The CDR3 reads CATSRLAGGVTEAFF. The CDR3 nucleotides read TGTGCCACCAGCAGGCTCGCCGGGGGCGTCACTGAAGCTTTCTTT.

This clonotype has at least ten counts. The chain uses TRBV7-3 and TRBJ2-1; D tentatively reads TRBD1 or TRBD2 (6 bases each). CDR1 and CDR2 from the germline V gene are SGHTA and FQGTGA. V was shortened by 3 bases and J by 7 bases, with 16 bases between the two germline ends. The CDR3 has 15 residues. DNA of the CDR3: TGTGCCAGCAGCTTGCCGGGGGCGTTTATTAATGAGCAGTTCTTC. The encoded protein is CASSLPGAFINEQFF.

This clonotype was seen only a few times. The genes are TRBV20-1 and TRBJ2-6, with D perhaps TRBD1 or TRBD2 (6 bases each). CDR1 and CDR2 (germline): DFQATT, SNEGSKA (reference sequence). V was trimmed by 1 base and J by 0 bases, leaving 16 bases between them. The CDR3 sequence is 18 residues long. The CDR3 region has the DNA TGCAGTGCTAGAGCGGGGGCCCCGGAGAGCTCTGGGGCCAACGTCCTGACTTTC. This sequence encodes CSARAGAPESSGANVLTF.

This chain links TRBV7-3 with TRBJ2-4; 10 bases match TRBD2. With V trimmed by 4 bases and J by 3 bases, 12 bases remained unmatched. This CDR3 comprises 18 residues. Germline CDR1 SGHTA, CDR2 FQGTGA. The CDR3 region is CASSSSGSGRYGKNIQYF. The DNA for the CDR3 is TGTGCCAGCAGCTCCAGTGGTAGCGGGAGGTATGGCAAAAACATTCAGTACTTC.

In this sample, this clonotype turned up a few times. J is TRBJ2-7 and V is TRBV11-2; D is perhaps TRBD1 (5 bases). Per germline, CDR1 SGHAT and CDR2 FQNNGV. Deletions cut 1 base from V and 2 bases from J, with 15 bases between. The CDR3 runs to 16 residues. The CDR3 DNA reads as TGTGCCAGCAGCTTAGTGGTTTCGGTAGGGGCCTACGAGCAGTACTTC. As protein: CASSLVVSVGAYEQYF.

The table lists this clonotype with a few counts. The V call is TRBV5-1, the J call TRBJ2-2, with D perhaps matching TRBD1 (6 bases). From germline, CDR1 is SGHRS and CDR2 YFSETQ. V was trimmed by 4 bases and J by 0 bases, leaving 16 bases between them. The CDR3 length is 17 residues. The CDR3 protein is CASSRTTTGSNTGELFF. The CDR3 nucleotides read TGCGCCAGCAGCCGTACAACAACAGGGTCGAACACCGGGGAGCTGTTTTTT.

In this sample, this clonotype turned up a few times. The rearrangement uses TRBV13 and TRBJ2-5, with 7 bases matching TRBD2. CDR3 length: 15 residues. The germline gives CDR1 PRHDT, CDR2 FYEKMQ (reference sequence). Trimming took 5 bases from V and 4 from J; bases not matched to a gene: 10. CDR3 sequence: CASSKKDGGRETQYF. CDR3 coding DNA: TGTGCCAGCAGCAAGAAGGATGGCGGGAGAGAGACCCAGTACTTC.

This clonotype was observed many times. The chain is built from TRBV3-1 and TRBJ2-3; D tentatively fits TRBD1 or TRBD2 (5 bases each). CDR3 length: 13 amino acids. Trimming left V 4 bases short and J 2 bases short, with 7 bases between. CDR1 and CDR2 from the germline V gene are LGHDT and YNNKEL (reference sequence). This CDR3 reads CASSPGPTDTQYF. The DNA for the CDR3 is TGTGCCAGCAGCCCGGGACCCACAGATACGCAGTATTTT.

This clonotype was recorded at least ten times. The chain is built from TRBV4-2 and TRBJ2-7; a possible D gene is TRBD1 (6 bases). Looked up from germline, CDR1 is LGHNA and CDR2 is YNFKEQ. The V gene lost 4 bases and the J gene lost 7 bases, with 14 bases spanning the gap. This CDR3 contains 13 residues. The CDR3 here is CASSRDTSWEQYF. The CDR3 region has the DNA TGTGCCAGCAGCCGGGACACTTCGTGGGAGCAGTACTTC.

This clonotype was seen ten or more times. The rearrangement links TRBV12-3 or TRBV12-4 to TRBJ1-2, with 7 bases matching TRBD1. V was pared by 5 bases and J by 3 bases, with 6 bases of the junction left unmatched. The length of the CDR3 is 14 residues. The CDR3 loop is CASSAGGADYGYTF. The CDR3 DNA reads as TGTGCCAGCAGTGCAGGGGGAGCAGACTATGGCTACACCTTC.

This clonotype appeared a few times. The rearrangement links TRBV6-1 to TRBJ2-1; 8 nucleotides line up with TRBD1. V was clipped by 6 bases and J by 7 bases; unmatched bases: 11. The length of the CDR3 is 15 residues. From germline, CDR1 is MNHNS and CDR2 SASEGT. The CDR3 sequence is CASRQQGGLGNEQFF. The CDR3 nucleotides read TGTGCCAGCAGACAACAGGGGGGCCTGGGGAATGAGCAGTTCTTC.

This clonotype was detected only a few times. The genes are TRBV18 and TRBJ2-1, with 7 bases aligning to TRBD2. Trimming took 2 bases from V and 7 from J; bases not matched to a gene: 8. Germline lookup yields CDR1 KGHSH and CDR2 LQKENI. CDR3 length: 15 residues. The CDR3 DNA follows: TGTGCCAGCTCACCAAATGGCGGGAGTGAAAATGAGCAGTTCTTC. Its translation is CASSPNGGSENEQFF.

This clonotype was picked up a small number of times. This chain joins TRBV5-1 and TRBJ2-2, with D uncertain. The V and J ends lost 7 bases and 6 bases respectively, with 16 bases between them. The CDR3 runs 14 residues. The germline V gene encodes CDR1 SGHRS and CDR2 YFSETQ. CDR3 nucleotides: TGCGCCAGCGTCCTGGGCGGCACTTCCGGGGAGCTGTTTTTT. It is translated as CASVLGGTSGELFF. Full variable domain (outside the CDR3, taken from reference TRBV5-1 and TRBJ2-2): KAGVTQTPRYLIKTRGQQVTLSCSPISGHRSVSWYQQTPGQGLQFLFEYFSETQRNKGNFPGRFSGRQFSNSRSEMNVSTLELGDSALYLCASVLGGTSGELFFGEGSRLTVL.

The gene calls are TRBV20-1 and TRBJ2-3, with D unclear. V lost 0 bases and J lost 4, with 11 bases in between. This CDR3 comprises 14 residues. Germline V gives CDR1 DFQATT, CDR2 SNEGSKA (reference sequence). CDR3 DNA: TGCAGTGCTAGAGATCGATATTTCTCAGATACGCAGTATTTT. Translation gives CSARDRYFSDTQYF.

This clonotype was counted many times. The CDR3 DNA reads as TGTGCCAGCACTTCACAGGTTGGCTTGGACGAGCAGTACTTC. Amino acid sequence: CASTSQVGLDEQYF. The chain recombines TRBV12-3 or TRBV12-4 with TRBJ2-7; the D gene is possibly TRBD1 (5 bases). The V and J ends lost 7 bases and 5 bases respectively, with 18 bases between them. This CDR3 comprises 14 residues.

This clonotype has a handful of counts. A junction boundary mismatches the germline segment, possibly from a read error. The genes are TRBV7-2 and TRBJ2-3; 10 positions agree with TRBD2. The CDR3 covers 15 residues. The germline V gene encodes CDR1 SGHTA and CDR2 FQGNSA. The CDR3 loop reads CASRPSGGPTHTQYF. The CDR3 coding sequence is TGTGCCAGCAGACCTAGCGGGGGCCCCACACATACGCAGTATTTT.

In this sample, this clonotype turned up many times. This sequence joins TRBV4-3 and TRBJ1-5, with D uncertain. CDR1 LGHNA and CDR2 YSLEER come from the germline V gene. The CDR3 is 15 residues long. With 0 bases removed from V and 6 bases from J, the gap between germline ends came to 12 bases. The CDR3 protein is CASSQDPTVAQPQHF. In DNA form, the CDR3 reads TGCGCCAGCAGCCAAGATCCCACAGTGGCTCAGCCCCAGCATTTT.

This clonotype was observed a few times. The V and J genes are TRBV6-1 and TRBJ2-1, with TRBD2 matching over 7 bases. The CDR3 is 13 amino acids. The ends lost 8 bases at V and 3 bases at J; junction bases unmatched: 4. Germline CDR1 and CDR2: MNHNS and SASEGT. The CDR3: CASCRGSYNEQFF. DNA of the CDR3: TGTGCCAGCTGCCGCGGGAGCTACAATGAGCAGTTCTTC.

This clonotype was picked up many times. The chain uses TRBV5-1 and TRBJ2-6, with D perhaps matching TRBD1 or TRBD2 (6 bases each). The V end was cut by 0 bases, the J end by 0 bases, with 7 bases between. The CDR3 covers 16 residues. Germline V CDR1 and CDR2: SGHRS, YFSETQ. The CDR3 sequence is CASSLEGGSGANVLTF. Written as DNA, the CDR3 is TGCGCCAGCAGCTTGGAGGGGGGCTCTGGGGCCAACGTCCTGACTTTC.